This T cell receptor beta chain was found in a study of shared clonotypes between healthy human individuals (dated by TCRdb to about 2020). Regarding the research as a whole: The cohort comprised two women and three men aged 18 to 49 years. The study deeply sequenced blood TCR repertoires of several healthy adults to estimate repertoire size and the extent of clonotype sharing between individuals. Per donor, leukapheresis produced somewhere between about 0.9 and 9 billion PBMCs. Per donor, three plates each were used for CD4 naive and CD4 memory, two for CD8 naive, and one for CD8 memory. Different laboratories and diverse techniques were used to prepare libraries and sequence TCR repertoires, to increase sequencing depth and limit assay-specific biases.

Using the deep immunoSEQ assay, TCR CDR3 regions were amplified from genomic DNA by multiplex PCR. For each cell subset, the extracted genomic DNA was distributed evenly across all wells of several immunoSEQ 96-well plates, and each plate served as one replicate. For sorted subsets, each replicate PCR was loaded with about 200 ng genomic DNA, equivalent to 25,000 to 30,000 T cell genomes. Purified libraries were measured with a Qubit 3.0 fluorometer, size-checked on a Bioanalyzer 2100, and measured again with the KAPA Library Quantification kit. Each immunoSEQ 96-well plate was sequenced on its own single-read 150-cycle Illumina NextSeq 550 flow cell. Processing in the source paper ran as follows. Because the immunoSEQ output held only junctional sequences and lacked quality scores, the filtering could not match the filtering applied to full-length reads. Sequences were annotated with PyIR, a Python wrapper for IgBLAST v1.9, using IMGT germline references to assign V/J genes and CDR3. Reads with weak V/J assignments (E-value above 1e-6), missing CDR3, stop codons, out-of-frame junctions, or ambiguous translated residues were removed. V3J clonotypes were defined by identical inferred V gene, J gene, and CDR3 amino acid sequence. To compute the percentage overlap between repertoires, the number of shared unique clonotypes was divided by the size of the smaller repertoire. RTK rarefaction, the Chao1 estimator, and Recon v2.1 estimates of unobserved clonotypes were used to assess repertoire richness. For all TCRbeta clonotypes obtained by the gDNA method from a few donors, generation probabilities were computed with OLGA. TCRdb retrieved this table from immuneACCESS and kept in-frame rearrangements only. Not all clones are present; in checked studies, unresolved V genes account for under half, and no reason is known for the remainder. The DNA was the basis for D and trimming; V, J and clone size are from that table. The sample has some 500,000 clones on record, 90% to 96% of them singletons. Around 0.066% of the sample lies in the top ten.

Here is what the overall study found, with its caveats: Roughly 5.2% of naive CD4, 3.5% of naive CD8, 2.3% of memory CD4, and 0.4% of memory CD8 clonotypes were shared across several donors. Sampling was limited to blood, and TCR repertoires in tissue likely differ from TCR repertoires in blood. Compared with non-shared clonotypes, the clonotypes found in all four sorted-subset donors had higher generation probabilities. Pairwise subsampling led to the expectation that sequencing depth would affect the degree of clonotype sharing among donors. Naive subsets generally had larger estimated clonotype richness than memory subsets did. Because the study included a small number of donors, the genetic and exposure-history diversity represented was limited. Even with the large sequencing depth, rarefaction of the sorted-subset datasets indicated that sequencing was incomplete.

The CDR3 spans 14 residues, from the cysteine through the phenylalanine. Only the CDR3 portion is preserved as DNA: 42 bases, with reading frame beginning at the first base. Trimmed from V: 5 bases; trimmed from J: 6 bases; junction bases lacking a gene match: 9. From the germline V gene, CDR1 is SQVTM and CDR2 is ANQGSEA. The donors were healthy, HIV-negative adults with no recently reported acute infections or vaccinations. Every donor was a Caucasian adult living in Nashville, Tennessee, USA. CD4+ T cells were enriched through magnetic negative selection, after which naive cells were positively selected on CD45RA and the remaining negative fraction served as the memory subset. Blood was obtained by leukapheresis, after which PBMCs were separated by Ficoll-Histopaque density gradient centrifugation and cryopreserved in liquid nitrogen vapor phase. Analytical flow cytometry was used to check the purity and quantity of every magnetically sorted T cell population. Genomic DNA was isolated from every sorted fraction and measured by UV absorbance on a Nanodrop 2000c.

A remark on this clone: Its antigen specificity is not known. Base qualities are missing; no much larger clone stands one base away.

Sequenced: naive CD4+ T cells sorted from blood. What this sample's cell subset or site label stands for: CD45RA+ positively selected. The receptor was derived from a woman between 25 and 40 years old in good health. This receptor chain uses TRBV29-1 and TRBJ2-1, and 8 junction bases match TRBD2. For the CDR3, the sequence is CSVRAGTSFNEQFF. DNA sequence: TGCAGCGTTAGAGCCGGGACTAGTTTCAATGAGCAGTTCTTC.